Below, 7 T cell receptor beta chains from the same sample are listed, as sequenced in a study of HIV-infected children after antiretroviral therapy interruption. The TCR library was built from RNA with a 3' RACE protocol and unique molecular identifiers. A single record per CDR3 protein comes from TCRdb applying MiXCR to the 3' RACE reads. The data hold about 37,000 distinct CDR3 sequences, with under 8% observed a single time. Described treatment: PENTA 11 planned treatment interruption arm or continuous ART arm. The sample in question was CD45RA+ CD4+ T cells from PBMCs, pooled from several time points, obtained from a donor given antiretroviral therapy, either interrupted or continuous. Subset denoted: naive CD4+ CD45RA+ CD45RO- T cells. These receptors all come from a pool of human donors with HIV.

This chain connects TRBV6-5 to TRBJ1-2; D possibly corresponds to TRBD1 (6 bases). V shed 5 bases and J shed 2 bases, with 12 bases lying between them. The V gene's germline CDR1 is MNHEY and CDR2 SVGAGI. The CDR3 spans 14 residues. CDR3 sequence reads: CASSRETGNYGYTF. The CDR3 DNA is TGTGCCAGCAGTAGGGAAACAGGGAACTATGGCTACACCTTC.

This clonotype has ten or more counts. The CDR3 loop is CASSNLNTEAFF. The CDR3 DNA sequence: TGTGCCAGCTCCAACCTGAACACTGAAGCTTTCTTT. The rearrangement links TRBV18 to TRBJ1-1; D ambiguous. There are 12 residues in the CDR3. The V end was cut by 6 bases, the J end by 0 bases, with 5 bases between. Germline values: CDR1 KGHSH, CDR2 LQKENI.

Ten or more counts support this clonotype. The DNA for the CDR3 is TGTGCCAGCAGCTTACAGAGACAGGGCAATGAGCAGTTCTTC. Amino acids: CASSLQRQGNEQFF. The J gene is TRBJ2-1, the V gene TRBV11-2; 7 nucleotides match TRBD1. The CDR3 is made up of 14 amino acids. The germline V gene encodes CDR1 SGHAT and CDR2 FQNNGV. J lost 6 bases, V lost 2 bases, and 4 bases had no gene match.

This clonotype was detected ten times or more. The chain recombines TRBV28 with TRBJ1-5; 7 bases line up with TRBD1. The trim removed 4 bases at V and 2 bases at J, leaving 8 bases unmatched. The CDR3 is 16 amino acids. Germline V gene sequence: CDR1 MDHEN, CDR2 SYDVKM. The CDR3 protein is CASSYRTGRGNQPQHF. In DNA form, the CDR3 reads TGTGCCAGCAGTTACCGGACAGGACGCGGCAATCAGCCCCAGCATTTT.

This clonotype was seen at least ten times. The rearrangement uses TRBV12-3 or TRBV12-4 and TRBJ2-5, with D possibly TRBD1 on 6 matching bases. V lost 3 bases and J 1 base, leaving 9 bases between the germline ends. The CDR3 is made up of 14 amino acids. The CDR3 reads CASSFGGLQETQYF. The CDR3 DNA reads as TGTGCCAGCAGTTTTGGGGGCCTCCAAGAGACCCAGTACTTC.

CDR3 sequence: CSARDSRIQRGGAYEQYF. CDR3 coding DNA: TGCAGTGCTAGAGATAGTAGGATACAGCGGGGGGGCGCGTACGAGCAGTACTTC. This chain joins TRBV20-1 and TRBJ2-7; 10 nucleotides agree with TRBD2. J lost 4 bases, V lost 0 bases, and 15 bases had no gene match. Looked up from germline, CDR1 is DFQATT and CDR2 is SNEGSKA (reference sequence). The CDR3 is 18 amino acids.

The table lists this clonotype with many counts. The chain recombines TRBV20-1 with TRBJ2-1, with D possibly matching TRBD2 (5 bases). V was shortened by 0 bases and J by 0 bases, with 15 bases between the two germline ends. This CDR3 region has 17 residues. Looked up from germline, CDR1 is DFQATT and CDR2 is SNEGSKA (reference sequence). CDR3 in amino acids: CSARDTQRSFSYNEQFF. In DNA form, the CDR3 reads TGCAGTGCTAGAGATACCCAGCGGTCCTTCTCCTACAATGAGCAGTTCTTC.